The 2 T cell receptor beta chains in this list originate from one sample, sequenced in a study of T cell changes during pregnancy in multiple sclerosis. The repertoire was sequenced with immunoSEQ multiplex PCR; TCRdb's copy has only in-frame clones and lacks some. The table lists some 81,000 clones, around 91% of them singletons. Source: peripheral blood, taken before pregnancy. Receptors originate from a female donor with multiple sclerosis, enrolled in a pregnancy study.

The chain links TRBV10-3 to TRBJ2-7; 11 positions agree with TRBD2. Trimming at V came to 2 bases and at J to 0 bases, leaving 6 bases not matched to a gene. The CDR3 length is 17 residues. Germline loops: CDR1 ENHRY, CDR2 SYGVKD. The CDR3 here is CAISEGPSGGSSYEQYF. In DNA form, the CDR3 reads TGTGCCATCAGTGAGGGTCCTAGCGGGGGGTCCTCCTACGAGCAGTACTTC.

The chain couples TRBV11-2 to TRBJ2-7, with D possibly TRBD2 on 6 matching bases. The germline gives CDR1 SGHAT, CDR2 FQNNGV. The CDR3 is made up of 13 amino acids. Trimming took 8 bases from V and 3 from J, leaving 14 bases between them. CDR3 sequence (DNA): TGTGCCAGCCGCGGGGATCCCATCTACGAGCAGTACTTC. Amino acid sequence: CASRGDPIYEQYF.